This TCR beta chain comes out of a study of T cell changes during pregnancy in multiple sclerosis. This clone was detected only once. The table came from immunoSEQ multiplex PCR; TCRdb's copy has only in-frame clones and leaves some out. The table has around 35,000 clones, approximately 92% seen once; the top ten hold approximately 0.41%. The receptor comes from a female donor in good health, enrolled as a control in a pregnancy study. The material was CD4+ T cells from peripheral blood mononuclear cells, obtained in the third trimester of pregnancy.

In DNA form, the CDR3 reads TGTGCCAGCAACTGGGAATGGACTACCGACACCGGGGAGCTGTTTTTT. Translated, it gives CASNWEWTTDTGELFF. The rearrangement joins TRBV5-8 to TRBJ2-2, with D possibly TRBD2 on 6 matching bases. Germline CDR1 SGHTS, CDR2 YDEGEE. Trimming shortened V by 6 bases and J by 3 bases, and 18 bases separated the two germline ends. The CDR3 sequence is 16 residues long.